Below are 23 T cell receptor beta chains sequenced from a single sample in a study of T cells after yellow fever vaccination. In TCRdb, the 5' RACE reads were re-called with MiXCR into one record per CDR3 protein. The sample has about 300,000 distinct CDR3 sequences, around 10% seen once; the top ten hold around 3.1%. The source material was CD4+ T cells sorted from PBMCs, sampled 5 days after the yellow fever booster vaccination. These receptors were obtained from a young man who received the YFV17D yellow fever vaccine.

This clonotype came up a few times. The V gene is TRBV2, the J gene TRBJ2-2; possibly TRBD2 for D (6 bases). Germline values: CDR1 SNHLY, CDR2 FYNNEI. This CDR3 is built from 14 residues. Trimming pared 0 bases from V and 8 bases from J, leaving 10 bases between. The CDR3 loop reads CASSEAGRGGELFF. CDR3 bases: TGTGCCAGCAGTGAAGCCGGTCGGGGGGGGGAGCTGTTTTTT.

This clonotype was counted ten times or more. This chain connects TRBV5-1 to TRBJ2-3; 10 bases are a match to TRBD2. After removal of 5 bases from V and 3 bases from J, the junction contained 0 bases not matched to a gene. This CDR3 contains 13 residues. Germline CDR1 and CDR2: SGHRS and YFSETQ. CDR3 coding DNA: TGCGCCAGCAGACTAGCGGGGACAGATACGCAGTATTTT. Translated: CASRLAGTDTQYF.

This clonotype occurred a few times. The V and J genes are TRBV11-1 and TRBJ2-2; D is tentatively TRBD1 or TRBD2 (6 bases each). In germline, CDR1 is SGHAT, CDR2 FQDESV (reference sequence). The CDR3 is 17 amino acids. Trimming cost V 1 base and J 4 bases, with 16 bases left between them. CDR3 coding DNA: TGTGCCAGCAGCTTAGAAGTTTGGGGGGCCCGCACCGGGGAGCTGTTTTTT. Amino acid sequence: CASSLEVWGARTGELFF.

This clonotype has only a few counts. This chain links TRBV27 with TRBJ2-7, with 8 bases aligning to TRBD1. The CDR3 spans 15 residues. Germline CDR1 and CDR2: MNHEY and SMNVEV (reference sequence). Trimming cost V 6 bases and J 3 bases; bases outside gene matches: 10. Here the CDR3 reads CASSRFGGQGYEQYV. As DNA, the CDR3 is TGTGCCAGCAGCCGATTTGGTGGACAGGGCTACGAGCAGTACGTC.

This chain links TRBV4-1 with TRBJ1-1; D gene unclear. Trimming cost V 0 bases and J 0 bases, with 8 bases left between them. Germline V gene sequence: CDR1 MGHRA, CDR2 YSYEKL. The CDR3 has 15 residues. The CDR3, as DNA: TGCGCCAGCAGCCAAGAATGGGTTATGAACACTGAAGCTTTCTTT. Its protein is CASSQEWVMNTEAFF.

This clonotype was counted only a few times. This chain links TRBV7-3 with TRBJ2-3, with 7 bases fitting TRBD2. The trim removed 4 bases at V and 0 bases at J, leaving 1 base unmatched. Germline V gives CDR1 SGHTA, CDR2 FQGTGA. The CDR3 contains 14 residues. The CDR3 protein is CASSSGLSTDTQYF. DNA of the CDR3: TGTGCCAGCAGCTCGGGACTAAGCACAGATACGCAGTATTTT.

The table lists this clonotype with a few counts. This chain's CDR3 is CAGIGGAADTQYF. The CDR3, as DNA: TGTGCCGGTATCGGGGGGGCCGCAGATACGCAGTATTTT. V is TRBV7-2 and J is TRBJ2-3; 8 nucleotides agree with TRBD2. V shed 11 bases, J shed 4 bases, and the junction held 8 bases outside the gene matches. Germline lookup yields CDR1 SGHTA and CDR2 FQGNSA. This CDR3 is built from 13 residues. The complete variable domain, with remaining parts taken from reference TRBV7-2 and TRBJ2-3, reads GAGVSQSPSNKVTEKGKDVELRCDPISGHTALYWYRQSLGQGLEFLIYFQGNSAPDKSGLPSDRFSAERTGGSVSTLTIQRTQQEDSAVYLCAGIGGAADTQYFGPGTRLTVL.

This clonotype was counted at least ten times. The rearrangement links TRBV10-2 to TRBJ2-3; TRBD1 or TRBD2 may be the D gene (6 bases each). CDR1 and CDR2 from the germline V gene are WSHSY and SAAADI. V lost 6 bases, J lost 6 bases, and 13 bases lay in between. This CDR3 comprises 13 residues. CDR3 sequence reads: CASSGGLVDTQYF. CDR3 DNA sequence: TGCGCCAGCAGCGGGGGCCTGGTTGATACGCAGTATTTT.

This clonotype was found many times. This sequence joins TRBV20-1 and TRBJ2-3; TRBD1 or TRBD2 may be the D gene (5 bases each). This CDR3 is built from 14 residues. Germline values: CDR1 DFQATT, CDR2 SNEGSKA (reference sequence). V was shortened by 3 bases and J by 2 bases, with 12 bases between the two germline ends. The CDR3 DNA sequence: TGCAGTGCTAGCCCCGGGGCGTTCACAGATACGCAGTATTTT. Protein product: CSASPGAFTDTQYF.

The chain joins TRBV5-1 to TRBJ2-4; 11 bases match TRBD1. This CDR3 contains 16 residues. The V gene end was trimmed by 0 bases and the J gene end by 7 bases; junction bases not matched to a gene: 6. Looked up from germline, CDR1 is SGHRS and CDR2 is YFSETQ. CDR3 in amino acids: CASSLGTGGVGNIQYF. CDR3 bases: TGCGCCAGCAGCTTGGGGACAGGGGGCGTTGGGAACATTCAGTACTTC.

The chain recombines TRBV5-1 with TRBJ2-3; D gene uncertain. Germline CDR1 SGHRS, CDR2 YFSETQ. V lost 3 bases to trimming and J lost 2 bases, with 7 bases between them. The CDR3 is made up of 13 amino acids. CDR3 nucleotide sequence: TGCGCCAGCAGCTCGGACCTCACAGATACGCAGTATTTT. It is translated as CASSSDLTDTQYF.

V gene TRBV5-4 combines with J gene TRBJ2-5; 7 nucleotides align to TRBD1. This CDR3 comprises 17 residues. Looked up from germline, CDR1 is SGHNT and CDR2 is YYREEE (reference sequence). With 0 bases clipped from V and 4 bases from J, the junction kept 12 bases outside the gene matches. The CDR3 is CASSLAVGQVAGETQYF. CDR3 DNA: TGTGCCAGCAGCTTGGCCGTCGGACAGGTGGCGGGAGAGACCCAGTACTTC.

The chain has TRBV20-1 and TRBJ2-5, with 7 bases aligning to TRBD1. The CDR3 length is 14 residues. The ends lost 3 bases at V and 2 bases at J; junction bases unmatched: 6. Germline V gives CDR1 DFQATT, CDR2 SNEGSKA (reference sequence). Here the CDR3 DNA reads TGCAGTGCTAGTGACAGGGAACTACAAGAGACCCAGTACTTC. This gives the protein CSASDRELQETQYF.

The chain couples TRBV14 to TRBJ2-2; unclear D gene. This CDR3 region has 15 residues. Germline V gene data show CDR1 as SGHDN and CDR2 as FVKESK. The V end lost 3 bases, the J end lost 4 bases, and 12 bases lay between the germline ends. CDR3 sequence (DNA): TGTGCCAGCAGCCAGTCAATTTCGACCACCGGGGAGCTGTTTTTT. Residues: CASSQSISTTGELFF.

This clonotype was recorded a few times. V and J are TRBV6-6 and TRBJ2-1; 10 nucleotides align to TRBD2. Germline CDR1 MNHNY, CDR2 SVGAGI (reference sequence). CDR3 length equals 16 residues. J was trimmed by 8 bases and V by 2 bases; bases with no gene match: 9. The CDR3 DNA reads as TGTGCCAGCAGTTACCCTAGCGGGGGAACAAGATATGAGCAGTTCTTC. Protein sequence: CASSYPSGGTRYEQFF.

This clonotype was recorded a few times. The V gene is TRBV27, the J gene TRBJ2-7; D perhaps matches TRBD2 (6 bases). V lost 2 bases and J lost 6, with 11 bases in between. The CDR3 consists of 13 residues. Germline assignment: CDR1 MNHEY and CDR2 SMNVEV (reference sequence). The DNA for the CDR3 is TGTGCCAGCAGTTTAGAAAGGGGAGGCGAGCAGTACTTC. Translation gives CASSLERGGEQYF.

The table lists this clonotype with many counts. The V call is TRBV27, the J call TRBJ2-2, with D unresolved. CDR1 and CDR2 (germline): MNHEY, SMNVEV (reference sequence). Trimming pared 0 bases from V and 7 bases from J, leaving 6 bases between. The CDR3 runs 13 residues. CDR3 region: CASSLSGSGELFF. The CDR3 region has the DNA TGTGCCAGCAGTTTATCTGGCAGCGGGGAGCTGTTTTTT.

V gene TRBV24-1 combines with J gene TRBJ2-3; 9 positions match TRBD1. J was trimmed by 5 bases and V by 4 bases; bases with no gene match: 6. This CDR3 spans 15 amino acids. Germline V CDR1 and CDR2: KGHDR, SFDVKD. CDR3 in amino acids: CATSDTGGAGDTQYF. In DNA, the CDR3 is TGTGCCACCAGTGACACAGGGGGCGCGGGAGATACGCAGTATTTT.

The V gene is TRBV4-3, the J gene TRBJ2-3; the match to TRBD1 covers 12 bases. The CDR3 is 18 residues long. V lost 2 bases and J lost 9; bases outside the gene matches: 15. CDR1 and CDR2 from the germline V gene are LGHNA and YSLEER. CDR3 amino acids: CASSQQTPGQGALGTQYF. The CDR3 nucleotides are TGCGCCAGCAGCCAACAAACACCGGGACAGGGGGCCTTAGGAACGCAGTATTTT.

This clonotype has more than one count but fewer than ten. In nucleotides, the CDR3 is TGTGCCAGCAGCAAGAAGCGTGGCGGGGGGGCCTACGAGCAGTACGTC. Protein: CASSKKRGGGAYEQYV. The V gene is TRBV21-1, the J gene TRBJ2-7; the table's D call TRBD2 went unverified against the DNA. TRBV21-1 corresponds to a pseudogene. CDR3 size: 16 residues.

In its sample, this clonotype was seen once. The CDR3 bases are TGTGCCAGCAGTCACAGGGTAGGCAATGAGCAGTTCTTC. Translation: CASSHRVGNEQFF. The chain links TRBV2 to TRBJ2-1; D might be TRBD1 (6 bases). Trimming removed 5 bases at V and 6 bases at J, with 11 bases between. The CDR3 covers 13 residues. Germline assignment: CDR1 SNHLY and CDR2 FYNNEI.

This chain links TRBV10-3 with TRBJ2-5, with 8 bases matching TRBD2. The V and J ends lost 0 bases and 4 bases, in that order; junction bases with no gene match: 7. The CDR3 covers 16 residues. From germline, CDR1 is ENHRY and CDR2 SYGVKD. DNA of the CDR3: TGTGCCATCAGTGAGTCCCCCCGGGGGGGAAGAGAGACCCAGTACTTC. It specifies CAISESPRGGRETQYF.

The chain carries TRBV10-2 and TRBJ2-1; 7 nucleotides line up with TRBD2. Per the germline V gene, CDR1 is WSHSY and CDR2 is SAAADI. This CDR3 region has 14 residues. V lost 8 bases to trimming and J lost 2 bases; unmatched junction nucleotides: 6. The DNA for the CDR3 is TGCGCCAGCTCGGGGGGTACTCCCTACAATGAGCAGTTCTTC. This codes for CASSGGTPYNEQFF.